The source of this TCR beta chain is a study of CD8+ T cells in alopecia areata. Alopecia areata patients gave lesional scalp punch biopsies and peripheral blood samples. Sequencing relied on a cDNA template that was reverse transcribed from extracted RNA. The table came from immunoSEQ multiplex PCR; TCRdb's copy has only in-frame clones and leaves some out. The sample carries about 200,000 clones, 50% to 70% recorded once. This CDR3 is 16 amino acids long. V gave up 4 bases and J gave up 6 bases; unmatched junction bases: 12. Germline V CDR1 and CDR2: SGHTA, FQGTGA. The source was CD4+ T cells sorted from blood, collected at week 0. This clonotype was obtained from a human donor with alopecia areata. The V and J genes are TRBV7-3 and TRBJ1-5; TRBD1 matches at 7 bases. The CDR3 DNA reads as TGTGCCAGCAGCTACCGAACAGGGGAGTCGGGTCAGCCCCAGCATTTT. Translation: CASSYRTGESGQPQHF.